The entry below describes one T cell receptor (beta chain). No antigen is known for it. The sample belongs to a study of CD8+ T cells in alopecia areata. Study observations and caveats: Scalp and blood retained many expanded lesional clones during tofacitinib.

Treatment denoted: oral pan-JAK inhibitor, 5-10 mg twice daily. The CDR3 covers 14 residues. J lost 4 bases, V lost 4 bases, and 6 bases had no gene match. Per germline, CDR1 LGHNT and CDR2 FRNRAP. cDNA serving as the sequencing template came from extracted, reverse transcribed RNA. Clones were sequenced by immunoSEQ multiplex PCR, and TCRdb holds only the in-frame ones, with some missing. The sample holds under 350,000 clones, nearly 60% seen once. The chain links TRBV12-5 to TRBJ1-2; 7 positions match TRBD1. The material sequenced was CD4+ T cells sorted from blood, taken at week 24, from a patient treated with tofacitinib. The sequence was collected from a human donor with alopecia areata. The DNA of the CDR3 is TGTGCTAGTGGTTCCGACACAGGGGTCTATGGCTACACCTTC. This translates into CASGSDTGVYGYTF.